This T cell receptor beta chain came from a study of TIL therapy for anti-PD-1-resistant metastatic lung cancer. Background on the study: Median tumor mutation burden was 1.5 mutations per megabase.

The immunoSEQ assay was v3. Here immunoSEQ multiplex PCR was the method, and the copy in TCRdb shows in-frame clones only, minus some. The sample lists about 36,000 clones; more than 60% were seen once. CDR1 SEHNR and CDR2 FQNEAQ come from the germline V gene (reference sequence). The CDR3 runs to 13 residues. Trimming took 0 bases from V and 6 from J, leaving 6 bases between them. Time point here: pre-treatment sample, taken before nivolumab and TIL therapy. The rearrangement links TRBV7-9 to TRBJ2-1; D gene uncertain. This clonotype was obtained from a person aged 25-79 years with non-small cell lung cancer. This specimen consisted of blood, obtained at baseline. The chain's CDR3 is CASSLAGLNEQFF. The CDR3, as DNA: TGTGCCAGCAGCTTAGCCGGTCTCAATGAGCAGTTCTTC.